This paragraph reports one T cell receptor (beta chain). Primers used in a second PCR of roughly 6 to 11 cycles were a sample-barcoded 5' primer and a J-beta primer mix. MiXCR was run by TCRdb on the 5' RACE reads, yielding one entry per CDR3 protein. In the table there are 1.5 million to 2 million distinct CDR3 sequences, 28% of which are singletons. This specimen comes from a study of blood T cells in healthy people across ages. The receptor comes from a woman aged 25 to 39 in good health. Sequenced material: blood.

CDR3 in DNA: TGCAGCGTCCACGGGGGGGATCAGGGCTACACCTTC. Residues: CSVHGGDQGYTF. The rearrangement uses TRBV29-1 and TRBJ1-2; D might be TRBD1 (5 bases). Trimming removed 6 bases at V and 8 bases at J, with 16 bases between. The CDR3 sequence is 12 residues long. CDR1 is SQVTM, CDR2 ANQGSEA, per germline.